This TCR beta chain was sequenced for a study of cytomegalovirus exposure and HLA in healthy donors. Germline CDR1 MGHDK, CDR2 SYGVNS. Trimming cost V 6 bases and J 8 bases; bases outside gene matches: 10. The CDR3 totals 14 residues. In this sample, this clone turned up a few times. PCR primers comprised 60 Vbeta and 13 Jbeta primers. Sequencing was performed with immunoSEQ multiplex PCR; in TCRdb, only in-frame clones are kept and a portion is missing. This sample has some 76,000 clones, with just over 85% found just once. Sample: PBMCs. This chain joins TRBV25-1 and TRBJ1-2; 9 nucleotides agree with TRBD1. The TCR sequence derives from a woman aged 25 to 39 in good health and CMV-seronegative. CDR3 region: CASSQTGQGIGYTF. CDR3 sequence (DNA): TGTGCCAGCAGCCAGACTGGACAGGGGATCGGCTACACCTTC.